This TCR beta chain was recovered during a study of beta chain features in type 1 diabetes listed by TCRdb under 2018. About the full investigation: Mean age, gender distribution, total cell number and subset yield did not differ between patients and healthy donors. In the study, TCRB repertoires of sorted circulating CD4+ T cell subsets from recently diagnosed type 1 diabetes patients were compared with those of matched healthy donors. A total of 90 million to 140 million sorted cells were examined across all samples, and RNA yield correlated strongly with the number of cells per subset. Regulatory and stem cell-like memory subsets were isolated from only 8 patients and about eight healthy donors, whereas naive and central memory subsets came from all 30 or so donors. General findings and caveats noted by the study authors: Sequencing cDNA rather than genomic DNA could over-represent highly expressing activated cells, although activation and CD3 levels did not differ between groups. Only small numbers of individuals were included in the HLA sub-analyses, which left unresolved whether HLA type had any influence on TCRB rearrangement. PCR may preferentially amplify shorter templates, but because patient and control samples were amplified and corrected together, any resulting skew would affect both groups equally. In all four CD4+ subsets, TCRB CDR3 length was moderately but significantly shorter in type 1 diabetes patients. Patients with type 1 diabetes made fewer insertions and deleted more nucleotides at VDJ recombination sites, implying thymic rearrangement abnormalities. The naive, central memory and regulatory TCRB repertoires appeared to resemble one another more closely among patients than among healthy donors.

Each donor gave one peripheral blood draw, averaging approximately 120 mL, which was collected into heparinised tubes. Using a panel that included CD45RO, CCR7, CD25, CD127, CD95 and CD27, naive, central memory, regulatory and stem cell-like memory CD4+ T cells were sorted on a BD FACSAria II. Every sorted population had a purity above 95%. PBMCs were separated immediately by Lymphoprep density gradient centrifugation and were stained directly, without being cultured. So that batch effects would be minimized, each experiment stained and sorted samples in pairs, pairing one healthy donor with one patient. The High Capacity cDNA Reverse Transcription Kit was used to reverse transcribe all of the isolated RNA, meaning that expressed TCRB transcripts were what got sequenced. Naive, central memory and regulatory T cell samples underwent deep immunoSEQ sequencing, averaging around 3.9 million total reads per sample. Sorted cells were lysed in RLT buffer and RNA was extracted with DNase-treated RNeasy Micro or Mini kits, depending on cell number. Each cell subset was processed on its own to prevent cross-contamination, while patient and healthy donor samples were processed together. Using the immunoSEQ multiplex PCR, TCRB sequences were amplified from cDNA into 87-bp fragments spanning the CDR3 region. The amplicons were sequenced using the Illumina HiSeq platform. Processing in the source paper ran as follows. Synthetic template baselines were used to correct PCR bias computationally, reads within Hamming distance 2 were collapsed together, and singletons that could not be merged were discarded. Reads were aligned to IMGT to assign V, D and J genes, CDR3 length, and insertions or deletions at six rearrangement sites. Within each subset, clonotype counts were normalized to the number of sorted cells before true diversity and Gini coefficients were calculated with the tcR R package. Repertoire sharing was quantified using the overlap coefficient calculated on TCRB nucleotide sequences. Not all clones reach the TCRdb copy of this immuneACCESS table, which keeps in-frame sequences only. Checked studies attribute under half of the gap to unresolved V genes and leave the rest unexplained. That table supplies the V and J calls and clone size; D and trimming were determined from the DNA. For this sample the table gives almost 350,000 clones, of which approximately 9.9% were detected only once. The top ten hold approximately 1% of the sample.

There are 14 amino acids in the CDR3, from cysteine to phenylalanine inclusive. The retained sequence is limited to the CDR3, 42 bases, with the frame set at the first base. The germline V gene provides CDR1 ENHRY and CDR2 SYGVKD. V is pared back by 4 bases and J by 5 bases, with 9 bases lying between the germline termini. In this sample, this clone turned up many times. Its cognate antigen has yet to be identified. No per-base quality is available; no much larger clone lies one base away. Sequencing used central memory CD4+ T cells from blood. The V and J genes are TRBV10-3 and TRBJ1-6, with the D segment identity uncertain. The receptor was derived from a man aged 25-40 years with type 1 diabetes. The nucleotide sequence is TGTGCCATCAGTGGGGAGGCAGATAATTCACCCCTCCACTTT. Its protein reads: CAISGEADNSPLHF.